Listed below are T cell receptor beta chains from one sample, sequenced in a study of blood T cell repertoires in COVID-19. Measured with immunoSEQ multiplex PCR; TCRdb has only the in-frame clones, and not every one. This table holds about 190,000 clones, roughly three quarters found once. Specimen: peripheral blood. These receptors came from a woman aged 80 or over with COVID-19, enrolled during active disease. Each CDR3 is given with its conserved first and last residue. D genes are given only for firm matches. Clone size is given for some rows only: seen once, a few or many times, or a class if the clone is expanded.

abundance	v_gene	d_gene	j_gene	CDR3nt	CDR3aa
NA	TRBV10-2	NA	TRBJ2-1	TGCGCCAGCAGCTCCGCGGGTCTTAGGCTTGCGATAGACAATGAGCAGTTCTTC	CASSSAGLRLAIDNEQFF
NA	TRBV4-1	NA	TRBJ1-5	TGCGCCAGCGCACAGGGCCCTAGCAATCAGCCCCAGCATTTT	CASAQGPSNQPQHF
NA	TRBV7-9	NA	TRBJ2-2	TGTGCCAGCAGCCCCCTGCAGGTGACCGCCGGGGAGCTGTTTTTT	CASSPLQVTAGELFF
NA	TRBV6-6	TRBD1	TRBJ2-1	TGTGCCAGCAGTACACCGGGACAGGGGTGGGGCAATGAGCAGTTCTTC	CASSTPGQGWGNEQFF
NA	TRBV5-5	TRBD2	TRBJ2-7	TGTGCCAGCGCAAGGGTAGCGGGAAATGGGCAGTACTTC	CASARVAGNGQYF
once	TRBV4-2	TRBD1	TRBJ2-2	TGTGCCAGCAGCCCCGTCGGGACAGGGAACACCGGGGAGCTGTTTTTT	CASSPVGTGNTGELFF
NA	TRBV19	TRBD1	TRBJ1-1	TGTGCCAGTAGTCCACGGACAGGGGGGAACACTGAAGCTTTCTTT	CASSPRTGGNTEAFF
few	TRBV5-1	NA	TRBJ1-6	TGCGCCAGCATGCAGGGGCCGAGCTCCTATAATTCACCCCTCCACTTT	CASMQGPSSYNSPLHF
once	TRBV20-1	TRBD2	TRBJ2-1	TGCAGTGCTAGTGGGACTAGCGCCTTCAATGAGCAGTTCTTC	CSASGTSAFNEQFF
NA	TRBV5-4	NA	TRBJ2-7	TGTGCCAGCAGCTTGAGTACGGGAGAGCGGCACGAGCAGTACTTC	CASSLSTGERHEQYF
NA	TRBV7-2	TRBD1	TRBJ1-1	TGTGCCAGCAGCTTAAATGGAGGGGGCGGCTTTGAAGCTTTCTTT	CASSLNGGGGFEAFF
NA	TRBV6-5	TRBD1	TRBJ2-3	TGTGCCAGCAGCATTGACAGGGGGCTGACAGATACGCAGTATTTT	CASSIDRGLTDTQYF
NA	TRBV27	TRBD2	TRBJ2-6	TGTGCCAGCAGACAATTAAGCGGGAGGGCCGTGACTGGGGCCAACGTCCTGACTTTC	CASRQLSGRAVTGANVLTF
NA	TRBV7-8	TRBD1	TRBJ2-3	TGTGCCAGCAGCTTAGCTAGGCCGCTACAGGGGGACCCTCCTAGCACAGATACGCAGTATTTT	CASSLARPLQGDPPSTDTQYF
NA	TRBV5-1	NA	TRBJ2-2	TGCGCCAGCAGCTTGGCCTCTACAGGGCCCGGCACCGGGGAGCTGTTTTTT	CASSLASTGPGTGELFF
NA	TRBV30	TRBD1	TRBJ2-7	TGTGCCTGGACCAGGGGGAGCTACGAGCAGTACTTC	CAWTRGSYEQYF
NA	TRBV7-8	TRBD1	TRBJ2-3	TGTGCCAGCAGCTCCCAAGGGGGCCTCACAGATACGCAGTATTTT	CASSSQGGLTDTQYF
few	TRBV10-3	TRBD2	TRBJ2-7	TGTGCCACCCGTCTCACGGCGGGAGCGGAAGAGCAGTACTTC	CATRLTAGAEEQYF
NA	TRBV7-9	TRBD1	TRBJ2-3	TGTGCCAGCAGCAAACAGGGGTTTAGCACAGATACGCAGTATTTT	CASSKQGFSTDTQYF
NA	TRBV14	NA	TRBJ1-2	TGTGCCAGCAGCCGAGAGGGCGGGAGCTATGGCTACACCTTC	CASSREGGSYGYTF
NA	TRBV27	TRBD1	TRBJ1-2	TGTGCCAGCAGTTTATCACGGACAGGGGCCTATGGCTACACCTTC	CASSLSRTGAYGYTF
NA	TRBV7-8	NA	TRBJ1-4	TGTGCCAGCAGCTTGAGGTCGGACAGACGAAATGAAAAACTGTTTTTT	CASSLRSDRRNEKLFF
NA	TRBV7-9	NA	TRBJ2-7	TGTGCCAGCAGCTTAGTTCTAGCCCCATACGAGCAGTACTTC	CASSLVLAPYEQYF
NA	TRBV5-6	NA	TRBJ1-1	TGTGCCAGCAATCAGGGAGGGGACACTGAAGCTTTCTTT	CASNQGGDTEAFF
NA	TRBV5-1	TRBD2	TRBJ2-5	TGCGCCAGCAGCTTGGAGATAGCGGGGGAAGAGACCCAGTACTTC	CASSLEIAGEETQYF
NA	TRBV20-1	TRBD1	TRBJ1-1	TGCAGTGCTGGGGACAGGGTAGAGGCTTTCTTT	CSAGDRVEAFF
NA	TRBV28	NA	TRBJ2-1	TGTGCCAGCGACGGGGGAGCCAACCCATTTTACAATGAGCAGTTCTTC	CASDGGANPFYNEQFF
NA	TRBV5-1	NA	TRBJ2-2	TGCGCCAGCTCCGAGATAGCCGGGGAGCTGTTTTTT	CASSEIAGELFF
NA	TRBV19	NA	TRBJ1-5	TGTGCCAGTAACATGGCGGGGTTCAATCAGCCCCAGCATTTT	CASNMAGFNQPQHF
NA	TRBV28	TRBD2	TRBJ2-3	TGTGCCAGCAGTTTCAGCGGGAGTTCAGATACGCAGTATTTT	CASSFSGSSDTQYF
NA	TRBV7-9	NA	TRBJ2-5	TGTGCCAGCAGCTTAGGGCCAAGGTCCGCGGGGACCCAGTACTTC	CASSLGPRSAGTQYF
NA	TRBV28	TRBD2	TRBJ2-1	TGTGCCAGCAGGCCGGGACTAGCGGGAGCCCATGTGTTCTTC	CASRPGLAGAHVFF
NA	TRBV27	TRBD2	TRBJ2-3	TGTGCCGCCCAGGTTTCGGCTAGCGGGAGGGCCTTTCGCACAGATACGCAGTATTTT	CAAQVSASGRAFRTDTQYF
NA	TRBV11-3	NA	TRBJ1-2	TGTGCCAGCAGCTCCTTTTTAAAGCCCTCGGGCTACACCTTC	CASSSFLKPSGYTF
NA	TRBV28	TRBD1	TRBJ1-1	TGTGCCAGCAGTCAAAGGACAGGGCGGATCACTGAAGCTTTCTTT	CASSQRTGRITEAFF
NA	TRBV7-2	NA	TRBJ2-2	TGTGCCAGCAGCCGCAATCCACAGGGAGCAGGCGGGGAGCTGTTTTTT	CASSRNPQGAGGELFF
NA	TRBV19	TRBD1	TRBJ2-1	TGTGCCAGTAGTATCGGGCAGGGGGCTTACAATGAGCAGTTCTTC	CASSIGQGAYNEQFF
NA	TRBV6-2/TRBV6-3	NA	TRBJ2-3	TGTGCCAGCAGTTACCGTCTAGTAGGTCCAGATACGCAGTATTTT	CASSYRLVGPDTQYF
NA	TRBV5-1	NA	TRBJ2-3	TGCGCCAGCAGCTTGGGGCCTGCTAGCCGCACAGATACGCAGTATTTT	CASSLGPASRTDTQYF
NA	TRBV19	NA	TRBJ2-3	TGTGCCAGTAGTATTCAATACAGGGCCAAGGCAGATACGCAGTATTTT	CASSIQYRAKADTQYF
NA	TRBV11-2	TRBD1	TRBJ1-3	TGTGCCAGCAGGCCGTCCGGGACAGGGGTGTTACTCGGAAACACCATATATTTT	CASRPSGTGVLLGNTIYF
NA	TRBV19	TRBD2	TRBJ2-3	TGTGCCAGTAGTAGCCGCGGGGGATCCACAGATACGCAGTATTTT	CASSSRGGSTDTQYF
NA	TRBV4-1	NA	TRBJ1-5	TGCGCCAGCAGCCAAGTTTGGCAGGGCAATCAGCCCCAGCATTTT	CASSQVWQGNQPQHF
NA	TRBV5-1	TRBD2	TRBJ2-7	TGCGCCAGCAGATATCGACTAGCGGGAGGCGACGAGCAGTACTTC	CASRYRLAGGDEQYF
NA	TRBV18	NA	TRBJ1-2	TGTGCCAGCTCACCACTCAGACAGGCTACCTATGGCTACACCTTC	CASSPLRQATYGYTF
NA	TRBV4-1	NA	TRBJ1-2	TGCGCCAGCAGCCACCGGGGGAAGGGCTATGGCTACACCTTC	CASSHRGKGYGYTF
many	TRBV2	TRBD1	TRBJ2-5	TGTGCCAGCATTTCCTGGGGGGACAGGATGAGGGGAGAGACCCAGTACTTC	CASISWGDRMRGETQYF
NA	TRBV6-5	TRBD1	TRBJ2-2	TGTGCCAGCTCCCGGGACAGGGGTACCGGGGAGCTGTTTTTT	CASSRDRGTGELFF
NA	TRBV2	NA	TRBJ2-7	TGTGCCAGCGGTCCAAACGCGGGTTACGAGCAGTACTTC	CASGPNAGYEQYF
NA	TRBV4-1	NA	TRBJ1-2	TGCGCCAGCAGCCCCCCAGGGAACTATGGCTACACCTTC	CASSPPGNYGYTF
NA	TRBV18	NA	TRBJ1-4	TGTGCCAGCTCACCACCGAGGGGGACTAATGAAAAACTGTTTTTT	CASSPPRGTNEKLFF
NA	TRBV29-1	TRBD1	TRBJ2-7	TGCAGCGCTCGAGGACAGGGTGCCTACGAGCAGTACTTC	CSARGQGAYEQYF
NA	TRBV11-2	TRBD1	TRBJ2-7	TGTGCCAGCAGACTCATCTCCGGGACAGGGGCCTACGAGCAGTACTTC	CASRLISGTGAYEQYF
NA	TRBV5-1	TRBD2	TRBJ2-1	TGCGCCAGCAGCTTGGGGGGGACTAGCGGGAGTGATGAGCAGTTCTTC	CASSLGGTSGSDEQFF